This T cell receptor (beta chain) was captured in a study of blood T cell repertoires in COVID-19. Study overall: Specimens from acute and convalescent COVID-19 originated in the United States, Italy and Spain.

Clones were sequenced by immunoSEQ multiplex PCR, and TCRdb holds only the in-frame ones, with some missing. The table records 250,000 to 300,000 clones, roughly four fifths of them present only once. Trimming cost V 1 base and J 7 bases; bases outside gene matches: 17. The CDR3 spans 18 residues. Germline CDR1 and CDR2: SGDLS and YYNGEE. The sequenced material came from PBMCs or T cells enriched from blood (not recorded which). V usage is TRBV9 and J usage is TRBJ1-3, with 7 bases lining up with TRBD1. The TCR originated in a man between 25 and 39 years old with acute COVID-19. Here the CDR3 DNA reads TGTGCCAGCAGCGTAAGTCTTATGACAGGGCCCCAGTCCAACACCATATATTTT. This translates into CASSVSLMTGPQSNTIYF. Variable domain in full (rest from reference TRBV9 and TRBJ1-3): DSGVTQTPKHLITATGQRVTLRCSPRSGDLSVYWYQQSLDQGLQFLIQYYNGEERAKGNILERFSAQQFPDLHSELNLSSLELGDSALYFCASSVSLMTGPQSNTIYFGEGSWLTVV.